Listed here are 3 T cell receptor beta chains from one sample, sequenced in a study of blood T cell repertoires in COVID-19. TCRdb's table, derived via immunoSEQ multiplex PCR, lists solely in-frame clones and lacks some. The sample consists of 200,000 to 300,000 clones, about 90% of them appearing once. Sequenced material: peripheral blood. The receptor source for this set is a woman in her thirties who had recovered from COVID-19.

The rearrangement links TRBV28 to TRBJ2-7, with a possible D match to TRBD2 (5 bases). The germline gives CDR1 MDHEN, CDR2 SYDVKM. Trimming pared 6 bases from V and 3 bases from J, leaving 21 bases between. The length of the CDR3 is 16 residues. DNA of the CDR3: TGTGCCAGCAGCCTCGGGGTCACTGGGATAAACTACGAGCAGTACTTC. It yields the protein CASSLGVTGINYEQYF.

The CDR3 region is CASSQNRVTHQYF. The CDR3 DNA sequence: TGTGCCAGCAGCCAGAACAGGGTAACGCACCAGTACTTC. The rearrangement uses TRBV3-1 (or the pseudogene TRBV3-2) and TRBJ2-7; D possibly corresponds to TRBD1 (6 bases). CDR1 and CDR2 from the germline V gene are LGHDT and YNNKEL (reference sequence). This CDR3 comprises 13 residues. V dropped 3 bases and J dropped 10 bases, with 16 bases sitting between them.

The chain recombines TRBV5-5 with TRBJ2-5; D perhaps matches TRBD1 (5 bases). Germline loops: CDR1 SGHKS, CDR2 YYEKEE (reference sequence). The CDR3 runs 13 residues. V lost 1 base to trimming and J lost 5 bases, with 9 bases between them. CDR3: CASSLWSGETQYF. CDR3 nucleotide sequence: TGTGCCAGCAGCTTGTGGTCAGGGGAGACCCAGTACTTC. Variable domain in full (rest from reference TRBV5-5 and TRBJ2-5): DAGVTQSPTHLIKTRGQQVTLRCSPISGHKSVSWYQQVLGQGPQFIFQYYEKEERGRGNFPDRFSARQFPNYSSELNVNALLLGDSALYLCASSLWSGETQYFGPGTRLLVL.